This TCR beta chain stems from a study of T cell repertoires in cytomegalovirus infection. Overall study: Selection of CMV epitopes for the study included recently identified HLA-C-restricted and well-studied HLA-B-restricted ones. Public TCR beta signature analysis indicated the presence of both CMV infection and matching HLA type.

As concerns this clonotype: What it recognizes is unknown.

Findings and limits, study-wide: The ex vivo response showed dominance by HLA-C-restricted CMV-specific TCR beta clonotypes.

TCRdb redid the calling of the reads with MiXCR, one entry per CDR3 protein. Among a few hundred thousand distinct CDR3 sequences listed, under 45% were seen once. V was clipped by 0 bases and J by 3 bases; unmatched bases: 8. The CDR3 is 17 amino acids. Germline-derived CDR1 and CDR2 are DFQATT and SNEGSKA (reference sequence). Sequencing was performed on cultured PBMCs, taken from culture after CMV antigen stimulation. The chain couples TRBV20-1 to TRBJ2-1, with 10 bases aligning to TRBD1. This TCR derives from a human donor in good health (CMV status not recorded). Some clones in this sample may be carry-over from other donors' samples. The chain's CDR3 is CSARDPSRDRGYNEQFF. CDR3 bases: TGCAGTGCTAGAGATCCTTCTCGGGACAGGGGCTACAATGAGCAGTTCTTC.